This T cell receptor (beta chain) was sequenced during a study of Ad26.COV2.S vaccination and SARS-CoV-2 variants. General study results and limits: Vaccine and placebo recipients had comparable breadth of non-spike TCRs.

Details on this clone: Its target is not known.

This CDR3 is 16 amino acids long. Germline V CDR1 and CDR2: SGHAT, FQNNGV. V lost 6 bases and J 6 bases, leaving 23 bases between the germline ends. Repertoires were generated with immunoSEQ multiplex PCR, while TCRdb's copy carries only in-frame clones and drops some. The sample carries about 400,000 clones, 83% recorded once. Regarding treatment: about 20 received Ad26.COV2.S at low or high dose, single or two shots; about 5 received placebo; per-sample allocation not given. Sample collection was performed on day 63 after the first vaccine or placebo injection. The receptor was derived from a person aged 18 to 59 who received the Ad26.COV2.S COVID-19 vaccine or a placebo. Here the sequenced sample was peripheral blood, taken in a trial of Ad26.COV2.S vaccine versus placebo. This rearrangement joins TRBV11-2 to TRBJ1-1; maybe TRBD1 (6 bases). The CDR3 DNA follows: TGTGCCAGCAGTATCTTGAAGGGGGGGCCGGGCGCTGAAGCTTTCTTT. Protein: CASSILKGGPGAEAFF.